These 31 T cell receptor beta chains were all obtained from the same sample, sequenced in a study of blood T cells in healthy people across ages. A sample-barcoded 5' primer and a J-beta primer mix were used in a second PCR of about 7 to 12 cycles. Each CDR3 protein is one row after TCRdb ran MiXCR on the 5' RACE reads. This sample has 790,000 or so distinct CDR3 sequences, with about 42% found just once. Material for sequencing was blood. These receptor sequences come from a man aged 80 or over in good health.

This clonotype appeared a few times. The V call is TRBV4-2, the J call TRBJ2-1, with D perhaps matching TRBD1 (6 bases). The CDR3 runs to 16 residues. V shed 5 bases and J shed 9 bases, with 23 bases lying between them. Germline V gives CDR1 LGHNA, CDR2 YNFKEQ. CDR3 coding DNA: TGTGCCAGCAGCTTGGGGCCAGGGGTGGAGGTAGCTGAGCAGTTCTTC. Its translation: CASSLGPGVEVAEQFF.

In the case of this clonotype: Without the conserved terminal phenylalanine or tryptophan, this CDR3 likely stems from a read error. The V call is TRBV12-3 or TRBV12-4, the J call TRBJ1-3, with 11 bases matching TRBD1. The CDR3 runs to 16 residues. The junction had 11 bases not matched to a gene; V was cut back by 5 bases and J by 8 bases. The CDR3 DNA sequence: TGTGCCAGCAGTCTCACCTCGGACAGGGGGCTGGACACCATATATGTT. Encoded protein: CASSLTSDRGLDTIYV.

For the CDR3, the DNA is TGCAGTGCTAGAGATCCGACAGGGGAATCCAGCACTGAAGCTTTCTTT. This encodes CSARDPTGESSTEAFF. The chain links TRBV20-1 to TRBJ1-1, with 8 nucleotides matching TRBD1. Germline CDR1 reads DFQATT; CDR2 reads SNEGSKA (reference sequence). The CDR3 length is 16 residues. J lost 4 bases, V lost 0 bases, and 10 bases had no gene match.

Only a few counts were recorded for this clonotype. This sequence joins TRBV2 and TRBJ2-3, with 8 bases matching TRBD1. V was clipped by 6 bases and J by 2 bases; unmatched bases: 10. The germline gives CDR1 SNHLY, CDR2 FYNNEI. CDR3 length: 16 amino acids. CDR3 region: CASRDRDRHITDTQYF. CDR3 DNA sequence: TGTGCCAGCAGGGACAGGGATCGGCACATCACAGATACGCAGTATTTT.

This clonotype was counted only a few times. The V call is TRBV2, the J call TRBJ2-1, with TRBD2 identical over 13 bases. Germline CDR1 reads SNHLY; CDR2 reads FYNNEI. V lost 4 bases to trimming and J lost 4 bases; unmatched junction nucleotides: 4. The CDR3 is 16 residues long. The CDR3 here is CASSGGLAGSYNEQFF. The CDR3 DNA reads as TGTGCCAGCAGTGGGGGACTAGCGGGGTCATACAATGAGCAGTTCTTC.

The chain uses TRBV5-1 and TRBJ2-5, with D perhaps matching TRBD2 (5 bases). Per germline, CDR1 SGHRS and CDR2 YFSETQ. V shed 4 bases and J shed 5 bases, with 27 bases lying between them. This CDR3 spans 18 amino acids. The CDR3 here is CASSPFRPLSSGAETQYF. The CDR3 DNA is TGCGCCAGCAGCCCATTTCGACCACTGTCCAGCGGTGCGGAGACCCAGTACTTC.

The genes are TRBV7-7 and TRBJ2-5; TRBD2 is a possible D gene (5 bases). Trimming cost V 5 bases and J 5 bases, with 15 bases left between them. The CDR3 length is 14 residues. Germline V gene lookup returns CDR1 SSHAT and CDR2 FNYEAQ (reference sequence). The CDR3 DNA reads TGTGCCAGCAGCAAACCGGGAACTCGGGAGACCCAGTACTTC. It yields the protein CASSKPGTRETQYF.

On this clonotype itself: A much larger clonotype is one base distant, so this may be a read error. The V gene is TRBV4-1, the J gene TRBJ2-5; D remains ambiguous. The V gene's germline CDR1 is MGHRA and CDR2 YSYEKL. This CDR3 has 11 amino acids. V was shortened by 0 bases and J by 6 bases, with 2 bases between the two germline ends. The CDR3 here is CASSQEQTQYF. The CDR3 DNA reads TGCGCCAGCAGCCAAGAACAGACCCAGTACTTC.

J is TRBJ1-4 and V is TRBV7-2; no clear D. The V and J ends lost 1 base and 3 bases respectively, with 9 bases between them. Germline values: CDR1 SGHTA, CDR2 FQGNSA. The CDR3 has 15 amino acids. The CDR3 coding sequence is TGTGCCAGCAGCTTAGTTGTCTCCCCTAATGAAAAACTGTTTTTT. It yields the protein CASSLVVSPNEKLFF.

The chain has TRBV28 and TRBJ2-3; 9 bases map to TRBD1. V dropped 6 bases and J dropped 5; count of bases not matched to a gene: 9. Germline CDR1 and CDR2: MDHEN and SYDVKM. CDR3 length equals 15 residues. CDR3 DNA sequence: TGTGCCAGCAGCCACCCGGGACAGGGAGAAGATACGCAGTATTTT. Protein product: CASSHPGQGEDTQYF. The entire variable domain, with the rest obtained from reference TRBV28 and TRBJ2-3, is as follows: DVKVTQSSRYLVKRTGEKVFLECVQDMDHENMFWYRQDPGLGLRLIYFSYDVKMKEKGDIPEGYSVSREKKERFSLILESASTNQTSMYLCASSHPGQGEDTQYFGPGTRLTVL.

V and J are TRBV6-5 and TRBJ1-1; 10 nucleotides align to TRBD1. The V and J ends lost 4 bases and 5 bases, in that order; junction bases with no gene match: 10. Germline CDR1 reads MNHEY; CDR2 reads SVGAGI. The CDR3 totals 16 residues. CDR3 protein: CASSLVSGTGDTEAFF. CDR3 sequence (DNA): TGTGCCAGCAGTTTGGTTTCCGGGACAGGGGATACTGAAGCTTTCTTT.

Note on this clonotype: In this CDR3 the conserved last residue, phenylalanine or tryptophan, is missing, so a read error is likely. The DNA is left out, because the CDR3 cannot be placed on it with certainty; the CDR3 is given as TCRdb lists it. The J gene is TRBJ2-1, the V gene TRBV7-9; the table gives TRBD1 as D, unverified against the DNA. CDR1 is SEHNR, CDR2 FQNEAQ, per germline (reference sequence). Both ends counted, the CDR3 spans 14 residues. CDR3 amino acids: CASSEGGGYNEQFI.

The chain employs TRBV6-1 and TRBJ2-1, with D perhaps given as TRBD1 or TRBD2 (7 bases each). The V end lost 0 bases, the J end lost 6 bases, and 18 bases lay between the germline ends. The CDR3 totals 17 residues. CDR1 MNHNS and CDR2 SASEGT come from the germline V gene. Here the CDR3 DNA reads TGTGCCAGCAGTGAAGCGACGGGGGGACAGAAACTCAATGAGCAGTTCTTC. Translating gives CASSEATGGQKLNEQFF.

DNA of the CDR3: TGCGCCAGCAGCTTGGTCGGGATCGGCACCGGGGAGCTGTTTTTT. It translates to CASSLVGIGTGELFF. This chain joins TRBV5-1 and TRBJ2-2, with a weak D call TRBD2 (5 bases). The germline V gene encodes CDR1 SGHRS and CDR2 YFSETQ. Between the trimmed V and J ends, which lost 0 bases and 4 bases, there was a span of 10 bases. This CDR3 has 15 residues.

The chain has TRBV29-1 and TRBJ2-5, with TRBD2 matching over 9 bases. The DNA end is more similar to TRBJ2-7, so the J call may be wrong. This CDR3 contains 14 residues. Germline assignment: CDR1 SQVTM and CDR2 ANQGSEA. As DNA, the CDR3 is TGCAGCGTTGGAAGTAGCGGGAGTTCCTACGAGCAGTACTTC. Its protein product is CSVGSSGSSYEQYF.

The V gene is TRBV7-7, the J gene TRBJ2-7, with 9 positions matching TRBD2. The tail of the sequence fits TRBJ2-5 better, so the J call may be wrong. The CDR3 spans 13 residues. Germline V lookup: CDR1 SSHAT, CDR2 FNYEAQ (reference sequence). DNA of the CDR3: TGTGCCAGCGGGCGGGAGGGCCTTGAGACCCAGTACTTC. Translating gives CASGREGLETQYF.

The V call is TRBV7-2, the J call TRBJ1-2, with D hard to call. The ends were cut back, 5 bases at V and 8 bases at J, with 15 bases in the middle. This CDR3 spans 13 amino acids. CDR1 and CDR2 (germline): SGHTA, FQGNSA. The CDR3 is CASSASGSNGYTF. Here the CDR3 DNA reads TGTGCCAGCAGCGCCTCGGGCTCTAACGGCTACACCTTC. Supplemented by reference TRBV7-2 and TRBJ1-2, the full variable domain reads GAGVSQSPSNKVTEKGKDVELRCDPISGHTALYWYRQSLGQGLEFLIYFQGNSAPDKSGLPSDRFSAERTGGSVSTLTIQRTQQEDSAVYLCASSASGSNGYTFGSGTRLTVV.

A few counts support this clonotype. This could be a read error, since a much larger clone is one nucleotide away. The V gene is TRBV10-3, the J gene TRBJ2-7, with D possibly matching TRBD1 (6 bases). Germline loops: CDR1 ENHRY, CDR2 SYGVKD. The CDR3 loop spans 13 amino acids. Trimming cost V 6 bases and J 6 bases, with 15 bases left between them. CDR3 bases: TGTGCCATCAGCCCCGGACAGTTCTGCGAGCAGTACTTC. It is translated as CAISPGQFCEQYF.

The chain joins TRBV12-3 or TRBV12-4 to TRBJ2-1, with TRBD1 matching 7 bases. The DNA matches TRBJ2-7 better at its end, which makes the J call doubtful. This CDR3 contains 15 residues. This CDR3 is CASSFSTGRSNEQYF. CDR3 DNA: TGTGCCAGCAGTTTCTCGACAGGGCGTTCAAATGAGCAGTACTTC.

The chain couples TRBV7-3 to TRBJ2-5, with 8 bases aligning to TRBD2. The CDR3 covers 15 residues. Germline V gene data show CDR1 as SGHTA and CDR2 as FQGTGA. V trimming: 5 bases; J trimming: 11 bases; junction bases outside the gene matches: 16. In DNA, the CDR3 is TGTGCCAGCAGCACCTCCGGGACTAGGGGGAATGAGCAGTACTTC. Amino acids: CASSTSGTRGNEQYF.

The sample holds many counts of this clonotype. V usage is TRBV12-3 or TRBV12-4 and J usage is TRBJ2-1; TRBD1 matches 8 bases. This CDR3 region has 14 residues. With 7 bases clipped from V and 8 bases from J, the junction kept 10 bases outside the gene matches. CDR3 DNA: TGTGCCAGCACCGGGACAGGCGGACCCCATGAGCAGTTCTTC. Translated: CASTGTGGPHEQFF.

This clonotype was observed a handful of times. This chain joins TRBV12-3 or TRBV12-4 and TRBJ2-3, with 13 bases aligning to TRBD2. Trimming took 2 bases from V and 2 from J; bases not matched to a gene: 16. This CDR3 contains 21 residues. CDR3 amino acids: CASSLRLGLAGAPRDTDTQYF. The CDR3 nucleotides read TGTGCCAGCAGTTTAAGACTAGGACTAGCGGGAGCCCCCCGGGACACAGATACGCAGTATTTT.

The chain is built from TRBV24-1 and TRBJ2-3; D may be TRBD1 (6 bases). Trimming removed 5 bases from V and 3 bases from J, with 11 bases in between. CDR3 length: 14 residues. Germline V gene lookup returns CDR1 KGHDR and CDR2 SFDVKD. In DNA, the CDR3 is TGTGCCACCAGTGTGGGGGCCCCTACAGATACGCAGTATTTT. Translation gives CATSVGAPTDTQYF.

The chain couples TRBV5-1 to TRBJ2-1; the D call may be TRBD1 or TRBD2 (9 bases each). This CDR3 has 17 amino acids. CDR1 and CDR2 from the germline V gene are SGHRS and YFSETQ. Trimming stripped 3 bases from V and 7 bases from J, with 23 bases between. The CDR3: CASSWGQGSGSRNEQFF. CDR3 sequence (DNA): TGCGCCAGCAGCTGGGGACAGGGTAGCGGGAGTAGAAATGAGCAGTTCTTC.

The chain employs TRBV7-2 and TRBJ2-7; D gene ambiguous. Trimming took off 1 base at V and 4 bases at J, with 17 bases between the two ends. The V gene's germline CDR1 is SGHTA and CDR2 FQGNSA. The CDR3 runs 16 residues. The CDR3 nucleotides read TGTGCCAGCAGCTTAGGAGGTTACAAGGCAGTGTACGAGCAGTACTTC. Protein: CASSLGGYKAVYEQYF.

This clonotype was detected only a few times. The J gene is TRBJ2-3, the V gene TRBV5-5, with D perhaps TRBD2 (5 bases). Between the trimmed V and J ends, which lost 5 bases and 4 bases, there was a span of 11 bases. The CDR3 spans 13 residues. Germline V gene data show CDR1 as SGHKS and CDR2 as YYEKEE (reference sequence). CDR3 nucleotides: TGTGCCAGCAGGCCCAAGGGAGCAGATACGCAGTATTTT. As protein: CASRPKGADTQYF. Full variable domain (outside the CDR3, taken from reference TRBV5-5 and TRBJ2-3): DAGVTQSPTHLIKTRGQQVTLRCSPISGHKSVSWYQQVLGQGPQFIFQYYEKEERGRGNFPDRFSARQFPNYSSELNVNALLLGDSALYLCASRPKGADTQYFGPGTRLTVL.

This clonotype was recorded at least ten times. V and J are TRBV24-1 and TRBJ2-1; D is unresolved. V gave up 0 bases and J gave up 8 bases, with 4 bases separating them. This CDR3 contains 12 residues. Per the germline V gene, CDR1 is KGHDR and CDR2 is SFDVKD. CDR3 nucleotides: TGTGCCACCAGTGATTTGGTCGATGAGCAGTTCTTC. Amino acids: CATSDLVDEQFF.

The rearrangement joins TRBV6-5 to TRBJ2-7; D gene unclear. Germline V gene sequence: CDR1 MNHEY, CDR2 SVGAGI. Trimming removed 6 bases at V and 0 bases at J, with 15 bases between. The CDR3 sequence is 15 residues long. CDR3 DNA sequence: TGTGCCAGCAGACTTAGACTGGACGGCTCCTACGAGCAGTACTTC. It yields the protein CASRLRLDGSYEQYF.

The chain has TRBV27 and TRBJ2-3; 11 positions match TRBD2. The CDR3 covers 15 residues. V gave up 5 bases and J gave up 6 bases; unmatched junction bases: 7. CDR1 is MNHEY and CDR2 is SMNVEV in the germline V gene (reference sequence). The CDR3 spells CASSSTSGRMDTQYF. The CDR3 coding sequence is TGTGCCAGCAGTAGTACTAGCGGGAGAATGGATACGCAGTATTTT.

There are a few counts of this clonotype. The chain is built from TRBV20-1 and TRBJ2-5; D remains ambiguous. Germline loops: CDR1 DFQATT, CDR2 SNEGSKA (reference sequence). V was cut by 4 bases and J by 5 bases, with 8 bases left in between. The CDR3 length is 11 residues. The CDR3 loop reads CSAKVGETQYF. CDR3 coding DNA: TGCAGTGCTAAGGTGGGGGAGACCCAGTACTTC.

The chain recombines TRBV5-1 with TRBJ2-5, with D tentatively TRBD2 (5 bases). The CDR3 contains 15 residues. CDR1 and CDR2 (germline): SGHRS, YFSETQ. Trimming took 0 bases from V and 1 from J, leaving 10 bases between them. CDR3 coding DNA: TGCGCCAGCAGCTTGGGACTAATGGGCCAAGAGACCCAGTACTTC. This translates into CASSLGLMGQETQYF.